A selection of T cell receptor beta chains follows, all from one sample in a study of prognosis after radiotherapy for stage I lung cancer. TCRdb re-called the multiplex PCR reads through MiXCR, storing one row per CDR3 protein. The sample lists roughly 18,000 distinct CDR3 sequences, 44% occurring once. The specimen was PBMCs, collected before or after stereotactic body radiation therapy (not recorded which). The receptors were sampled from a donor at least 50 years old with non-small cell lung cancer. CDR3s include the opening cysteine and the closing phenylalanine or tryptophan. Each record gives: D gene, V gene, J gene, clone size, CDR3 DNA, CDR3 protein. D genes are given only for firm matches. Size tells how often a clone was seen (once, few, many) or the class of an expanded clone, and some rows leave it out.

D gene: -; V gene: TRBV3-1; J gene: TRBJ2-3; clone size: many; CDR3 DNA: TGTGCCAGCAGAGGTCCCGCTGCAGATACGCAGTATTTT; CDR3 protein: CASRGPAADTQYF
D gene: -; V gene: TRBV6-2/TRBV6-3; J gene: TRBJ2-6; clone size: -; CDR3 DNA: TGTGCCAGCAGGGTCAGTGCAGGACAGCAGTTTGGGGCCAACGTCCTGACTTTC; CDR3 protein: CASRVSAGQQFGANVLTF
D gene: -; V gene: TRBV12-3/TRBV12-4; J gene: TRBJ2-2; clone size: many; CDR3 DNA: TGTGCCAGCAGTTTAGGGGGGGTCACCGGGGAGCTGTTTTTT; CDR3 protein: CASSLGGVTGELFF
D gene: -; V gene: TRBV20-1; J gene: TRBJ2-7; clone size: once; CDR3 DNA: TGCAGTGCTCAGTCACCCGGGTTGTTTGGAAAATACGAGCAGTACTTC; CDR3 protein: CSAQSPGLFGKYEQYF
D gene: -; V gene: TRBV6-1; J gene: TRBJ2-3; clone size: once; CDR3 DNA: TGTGCCAGCAGTAGGTTGGACGGTTACACAGATACGCAGTATTTT; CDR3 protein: CASSRLDGYTDTQYF
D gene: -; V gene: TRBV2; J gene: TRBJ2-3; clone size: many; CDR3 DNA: TGTGCCAGCTTGCGGCAGGGTAGAGATACGCAGTATTTT; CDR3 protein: CASLRQGRDTQYF
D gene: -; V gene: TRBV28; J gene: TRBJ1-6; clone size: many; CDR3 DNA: TGTGCCAGCAGCCCCCCCGGTAGGTTTGGTTCACCCCTCCACTTT; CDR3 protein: CASSPPGRFGSPLHF
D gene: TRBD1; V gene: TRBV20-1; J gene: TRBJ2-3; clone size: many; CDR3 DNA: TGCAGTGCAAACAGGGGAATGGATACGCAGTATTTT; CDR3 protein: CSANRGMDTQYF
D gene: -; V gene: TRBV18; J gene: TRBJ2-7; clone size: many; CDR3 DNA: TGTGCCAGCTCACCACCAGCTCAGGCCTACGAGCAGTACTTC; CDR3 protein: CASSPPAQAYEQYF
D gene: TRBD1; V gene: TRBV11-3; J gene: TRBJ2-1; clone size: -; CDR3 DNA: TGTGCCAGCAGCCCCTCGGGACAGGCGTACAATGAGCAGTTCTTC; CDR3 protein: CASSPSGQAYNEQFF
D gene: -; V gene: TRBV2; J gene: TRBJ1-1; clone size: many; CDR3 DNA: TGTGCCAGCAGTGACAGGGTAGTCACTGAAGCTTTCTTT; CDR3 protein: CASSDRVVTEAFF
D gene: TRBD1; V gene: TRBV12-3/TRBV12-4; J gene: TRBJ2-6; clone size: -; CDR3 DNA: TGTGCCAGCAAACCACAGGGGGCTGGGTCCAATGTCCTGACTTTC; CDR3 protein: CASKPQGAGSNVLTF
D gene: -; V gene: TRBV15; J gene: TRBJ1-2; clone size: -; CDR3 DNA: TGTGCCACCAGCAGAGATCGAGCAGGGCAAGGCTACACATTC; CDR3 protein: CATSRDRAGQGYTF
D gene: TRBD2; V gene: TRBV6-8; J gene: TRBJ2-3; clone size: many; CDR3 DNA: TGTGCCAGCAGTGCGCTAGCGGGGGTGACAGATACGCAGTATTTT; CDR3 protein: CASSALAGVTDTQYF
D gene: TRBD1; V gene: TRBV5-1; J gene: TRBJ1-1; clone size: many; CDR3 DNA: TGCGCCAGCAGCAAGGACAGGGCGGGGACTGAAGCTTTCTTT; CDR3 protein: CASSKDRAGTEAFF
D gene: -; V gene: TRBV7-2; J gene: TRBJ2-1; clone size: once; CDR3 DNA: TGTGCCAGCAGCTCGGGACGGACAACTTACAATGAGCAGTTCTTC; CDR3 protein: CASSSGRTTYNEQFF
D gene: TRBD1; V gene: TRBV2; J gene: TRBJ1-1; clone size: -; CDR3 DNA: TGTGCCAGCAGTGAGGGACAGGGGGGCACTGAAGCTTTCTTT; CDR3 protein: CASSEGQGGTEAFF
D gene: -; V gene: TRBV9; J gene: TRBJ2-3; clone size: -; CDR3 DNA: TGTGCCAGCAGCGTAGGGCTTTGGGGTTCAGATACGCAGTATTTT; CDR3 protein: CASSVGLWGSDTQYF
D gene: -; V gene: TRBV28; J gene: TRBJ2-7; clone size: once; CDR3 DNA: TGTGCCAGCATCCTTCCCGGGCAGTCCTACGAGCAGTACTTC; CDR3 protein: CASILPGQSYEQYF
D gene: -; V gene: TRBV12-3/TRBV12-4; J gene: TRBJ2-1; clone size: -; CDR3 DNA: TGTGCCAGCAGTTTCGGTAACACATACAATGAGCAGTTCTTC; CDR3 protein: CASSFGNTYNEQFF
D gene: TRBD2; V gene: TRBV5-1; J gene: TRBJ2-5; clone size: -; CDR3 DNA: TGCGCCAGCAGCTTTTTTGAACGGGGGGTTTATAAGACCCAGTACTTC; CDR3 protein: CASSFFERGVYKTQYF
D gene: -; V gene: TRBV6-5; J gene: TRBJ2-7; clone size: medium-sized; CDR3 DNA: TGTGCCAGCAGTTACCAACAGGGAGTCTACGAGCAGTACTTC; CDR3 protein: CASSYQQGVYEQYF
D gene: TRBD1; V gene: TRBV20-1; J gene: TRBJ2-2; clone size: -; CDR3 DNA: TGCAGTGCTAGTCGGGACAGGGCTCCGAACGCCGGGGAGCTGTTTTTT; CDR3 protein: CSASRDRAPNAGELFF
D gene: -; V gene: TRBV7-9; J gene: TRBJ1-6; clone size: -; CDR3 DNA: TGTGCCAGCAGCTTAGCGTCCCATGTGAGGTCACCCCTCCACTTT; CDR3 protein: CASSLASHVRSPLHF
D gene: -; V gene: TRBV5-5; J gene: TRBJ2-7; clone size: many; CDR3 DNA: TGTGCCAGCAGCTTCACGGGGGCGTCTGTCTCCTACGAGCAGTACTTC; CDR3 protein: CASSFTGASVSYEQYF
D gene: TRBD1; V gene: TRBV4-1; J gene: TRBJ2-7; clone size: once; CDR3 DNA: TGCGCCAGCAGCCAAGTCAGGACAGGGACCTTCGACGAGCAGTACTTC; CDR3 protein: CASSQVRTGTFDEQYF
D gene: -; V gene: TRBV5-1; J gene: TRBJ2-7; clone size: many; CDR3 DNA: TGCGCCAGCAGCTTGGAGGCTCTCTACGAGCAGTACTTC; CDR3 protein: CASSLEALYEQYF
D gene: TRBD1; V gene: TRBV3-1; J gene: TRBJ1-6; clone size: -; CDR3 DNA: TGTGCCAGCAGCCCGAGGGGGACAGGGGAGGTTAATACACCCCTCCACTTT; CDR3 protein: CASSPRGTGEVNTPLHF
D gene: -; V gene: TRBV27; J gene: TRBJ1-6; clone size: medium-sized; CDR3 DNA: TGTGCCAGCAGTTTTTCGTCGCGGGGCATTGAGGACCTCCACTTT; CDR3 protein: CASSFSSRGIEDLHF
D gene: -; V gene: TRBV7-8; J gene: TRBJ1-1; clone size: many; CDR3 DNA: TGTGCCAGCAGCTTACCCACCCGTGTGGCTTTCTTT; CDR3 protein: CASSLPTRVAFF
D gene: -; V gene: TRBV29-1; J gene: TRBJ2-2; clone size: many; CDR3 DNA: TGCAGCGTTGGCTCTCTCGCGAACACCGGGGAGCTGTTTTTT; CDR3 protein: CSVGSLANTGELFF
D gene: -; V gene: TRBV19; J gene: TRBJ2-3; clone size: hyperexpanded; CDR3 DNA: TGTGCCAGTAGTATCCAGCGATCTGTCTCCGATACGCAGTATTTT; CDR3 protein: CASSIQRSVSDTQYF
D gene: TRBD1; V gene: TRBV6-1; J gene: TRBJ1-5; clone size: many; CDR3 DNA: TGTGCCAGCAGTCGCCAGGGGGCGCATCAGCCCCAGCATTTT; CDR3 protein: CASSRQGAHQPQHF
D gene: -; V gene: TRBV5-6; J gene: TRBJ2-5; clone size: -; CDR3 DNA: TGTGCCAGCAGCTTTAGGGGGGTCTCCGAGACCCAGTACTTC; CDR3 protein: CASSFRGVSETQYF
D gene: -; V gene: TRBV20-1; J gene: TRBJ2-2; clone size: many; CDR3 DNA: TGCAGTGCTAGAGATAGCAGGACAAACACCGGGGAGCTGTTTTTT; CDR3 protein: CSARDSRTNTGELFF